Below, 14 T cell receptor beta chains from the same sample are listed, as sequenced in a study of beta chain features in type 1 diabetes. TCRB transcripts that were expressed got sequenced, as all of the isolated RNA had been reverse transcribed. TCRdb keeps only in-frame clones here, not all; method: immunoSEQ multiplex PCR. The sample lists about 290,000 clones; around 7.3% were seen once. The sample was central memory CD4+ T cells from blood. All receptors come from a woman aged 18-29 years in good health.

This clone was counted at least ten times. The V and J genes are TRBV4-1 and TRBJ1-2; TRBD1 matches 9 bases. In germline, CDR1 is MGHRA, CDR2 YSYEKL. This CDR3 contains 16 residues. The V segment lost 3 bases and the J segment 2 bases; nucleotides outside the gene matches: 7. DNA for the CDR3: TGCGCCAGCAGCCAGGGGTCGGGACAGGGCAACTATGGCTACACCTTC. Translated, it gives CASSQGSGQGNYGYTF.

The rearrangement uses TRBV11-3 and TRBJ2-1; possibly TRBD1 for D (6 bases). V was shortened by 4 bases and J by 0 bases, with 19 bases between the two germline ends. The germline CDR1 and CDR2 sequences are SGHNT and YENEEA. This CDR3 contains 18 residues. CDR3 nucleotides: TGTGCCAGCAGCTCAGACAGTGTCACAGGGAGCTCCTACAATGAGCAGTTCTTC. This codes for CASSSDSVTGSSYNEQFF.

This clone was seen a few times. The chain couples TRBV7-2 to TRBJ1-5; a possible D gene is TRBD1 (6 bases). V was trimmed by 5 bases and J by 5 bases, leaving 13 bases between them. This CDR3 has 14 amino acids. Germline assignment: CDR1 SGHTA and CDR2 FQGNSA. The CDR3 bases are TGTGCCAGCAGCCTCCACTCAGGGGATCAGCCCCAGCATTTT. Its translation is CASSLHSGDQPQHF.

A few counts support this clone. The CDR3 sequence is CASSSGAGTGELFF. In DNA form, the CDR3 reads TGCGCCAGCAGCTCCGGGGCAGGGACCGGGGAGCTGTTTTTT. This chain uses TRBV5-1 with TRBJ2-2, with D perhaps given as TRBD1 or TRBD2 (5 bases each). The V gene lost 3 bases and the J gene lost 5 bases, with 11 bases spanning the gap. Germline values: CDR1 SGHRS, CDR2 YFSETQ. The CDR3 loop spans 14 amino acids.

This clone was detected only a few times. V is TRBV6-5 and J is TRBJ1-2; no clear D. CDR1 MNHEY and CDR2 SVGAGI come from the germline V gene. Between the trimmed V and J ends, which lost 2 bases and 4 bases, there was a span of 11 bases. The CDR3 totals 14 residues. CDR3 loop: CASSYDFSSYGYTF. In DNA, the CDR3 is TGTGCCAGCAGTTACGACTTTTCGAGCTATGGCTACACCTTC.

This clone has more than one count but fewer than ten. The V and J genes are TRBV7-2 and TRBJ2-4; 11 nucleotides match TRBD2. Germline CDR1 reads SGHTA; CDR2 reads FQGNSA. The CDR3 consists of 17 residues. The trim removed 4 bases at V and 3 bases at J, leaving 8 bases unmatched. CDR3 sequence reads: CASSSSPGTSGKNIQYF. The CDR3 DNA sequence: TGTGCCAGCAGCTCCTCCCCCGGGACTAGCGGCAAAAACATTCAGTACTTC.

Of note for this clone: The junction and the germline gene differ at one end; a read error may be behind it. The V and J genes are TRBV7-7 and TRBJ2-1; possibly TRBD1 or TRBD2 for D (6 bases each). Germline CDR1 is SSHAT and CDR2 is FNYEAQ (reference sequence). CDR3 length: 12 amino acids. The CDR3 nucleotides read TGTGCTAGCAGCCCTAAGGGGGGAGAGCAGTTCTTC. Its translation: CASSPKGGEQFF.

This sequence joins TRBV11-3 and TRBJ2-3, with a weak D call TRBD2 (5 bases). From germline, CDR1 is SGHNT and CDR2 YENEEA. This CDR3 spans 14 amino acids. V was cut by 4 bases and J by 3 bases, with 11 bases left in between. CDR3 in amino acids: CASSSTMGTDTQYF. The CDR3 nucleotides are TGTGCCAGCAGCTCGACTATGGGTACAGATACGCAGTATTTT.

This clone showed up just a few times. The rearrangement joins TRBV2 to TRBJ2-7; D may be TRBD1 or TRBD2 (5 bases each). V lost 8 bases and J 6 bases, leaving 8 bases between the germline ends. This CDR3 region has 10 residues. Germline CDR1 is SNHLY and CDR2 is FYNNEI. Here the CDR3 reads CASGGTEQYF. The DNA for the CDR3 is TGTGCCAGCGGTGGGACCGAGCAGTACTTC.

At least ten counts were recorded for this clone. The V gene is TRBV7-3, the J gene TRBJ1-1; D not resolved. Trimming shortened V by 2 bases and J by 2 bases, and 6 bases separated the two germline ends. The CDR3 extends over 13 amino acids. In germline, CDR1 is SGHTA, CDR2 FQGTGA. The DNA of the CDR3 is TGTGCCAGCAGCTTATTAACCAACACTGAAGCTTTCTTT. Encoded protein: CASSLLTNTEAFF.

There are a few counts of this clone. The rearrangement uses TRBV2 and TRBJ2-1; D tentatively reads TRBD1 or TRBD2 (5 bases each). Germline lookup yields CDR1 SNHLY and CDR2 FYNNEI. V was cut by 10 bases and J by 6 bases, with 25 bases left in between. The CDR3 has 16 residues. As DNA, the CDR3 is TGTGCCACCGCCCGGGACGGACGACCTTCCCTCAATGAGCAGTTCTTC. Translation gives CATARDGRPSLNEQFF.

This clone was counted a few times. The chain recombines TRBV7-8 with TRBJ1-5; 7 nucleotides align to TRBD1. CDR3 length: 15 residues. With V trimmed by 5 bases and J by 1 base, 5 bases remained unmatched. Germline values: CDR1 SGHVS, CDR2 FQNEAQ. This chain's CDR3 is CASSHRGGSNQPQHF. In DNA form, the CDR3 reads TGTGCCAGCAGCCACAGGGGTGGGAGCAATCAGCCCCAGCATTTT.

The CDR3 DNA reads TGTGCCAGCAGCTTGGTAGCAGGGAATGAAAAACTGTTTTTT. This encodes CASSLVAGNEKLFF. The chain joins TRBV7-9 to TRBJ1-4, with D possibly being TRBD1 (5 bases). Germline CDR1 reads SEHNR; CDR2 reads FQNEAQ (reference sequence). The V end lost 3 bases, the J end lost 5 bases, and 10 bases lay between the germline ends. This CDR3 is built from 14 residues.

This clone has only a few counts. This chain uses TRBV7-2 with TRBJ2-5, with D perhaps TRBD1 (5 bases). The V end lost 2 bases, the J end lost 5 bases, and 21 bases lay between the germline ends. This CDR3 is built from 17 residues. From germline, CDR1 is SGHTA and CDR2 FQGNSA. This CDR3 is CASSLKGASLKGETQYF. The CDR3 nucleotides are TGTGCCAGCAGCTTAAAAGGGGCAAGCCTAAAGGGGGAGACCCAGTACTTC.